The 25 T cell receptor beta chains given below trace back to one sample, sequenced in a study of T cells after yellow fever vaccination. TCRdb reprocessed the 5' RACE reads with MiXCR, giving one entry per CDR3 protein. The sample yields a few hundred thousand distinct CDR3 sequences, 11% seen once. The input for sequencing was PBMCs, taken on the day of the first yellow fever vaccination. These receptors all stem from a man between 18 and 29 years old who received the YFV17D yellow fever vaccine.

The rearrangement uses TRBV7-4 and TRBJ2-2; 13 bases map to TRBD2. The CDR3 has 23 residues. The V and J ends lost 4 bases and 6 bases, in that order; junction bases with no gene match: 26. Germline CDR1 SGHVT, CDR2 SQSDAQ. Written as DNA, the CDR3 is TGTGCCAGCAGCTACATCAAAACCCTCTCCGGGACTAGCGGGGCCTGGGGCCCCGGGGAGCTGTTTTTT. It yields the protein CASSYIKTLSGTSGAWGPGELFF.

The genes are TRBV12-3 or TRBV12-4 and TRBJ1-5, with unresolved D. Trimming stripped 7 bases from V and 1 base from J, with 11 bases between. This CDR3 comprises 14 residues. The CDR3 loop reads CASKLARSNQPQHF. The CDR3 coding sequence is TGTGCCAGCAAACTCGCTCGGAGCAATCAGCCCCAGCATTTT.

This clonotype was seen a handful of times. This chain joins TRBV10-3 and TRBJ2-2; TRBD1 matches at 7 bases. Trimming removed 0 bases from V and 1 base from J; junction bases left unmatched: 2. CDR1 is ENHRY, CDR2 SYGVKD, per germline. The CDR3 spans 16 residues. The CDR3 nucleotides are TGTGCCATCAGTGAGTCTAGACAGGGGAACACCGGGGAGCTGTTTTTT. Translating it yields CAISESRQGNTGELFF.

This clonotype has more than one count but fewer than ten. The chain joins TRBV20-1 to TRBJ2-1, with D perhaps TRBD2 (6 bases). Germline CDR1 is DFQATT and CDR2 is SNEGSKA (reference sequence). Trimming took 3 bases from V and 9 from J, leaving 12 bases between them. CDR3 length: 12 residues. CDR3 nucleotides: TGCAGTGCTAGCGGGGGAAGGTCTGAGCAGTTCTTC. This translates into CSASGGRSEQFF.

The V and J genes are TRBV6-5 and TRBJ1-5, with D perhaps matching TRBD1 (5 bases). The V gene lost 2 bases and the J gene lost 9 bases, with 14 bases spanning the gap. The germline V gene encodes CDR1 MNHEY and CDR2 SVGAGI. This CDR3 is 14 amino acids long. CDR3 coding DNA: TGTGCCAGCAGTTACAGAAGGGGCCTGCGGCCCCAGCATTTT. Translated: CASSYRRGLRPQHF.

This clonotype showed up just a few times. The CDR3 bases are TGTGCCACCAGTGACCCCGGGACTAGCGAGTTCTTC. Translated: CATSDPGTSEFF. J is TRBJ2-1 and V is TRBV24-1; 10 bases agree with TRBD2. Germline CDR1 and CDR2: KGHDR and SFDVKD. Trimming at V came to 4 bases and at J to 14 bases, leaving 4 bases not matched to a gene. This CDR3 has 12 residues.

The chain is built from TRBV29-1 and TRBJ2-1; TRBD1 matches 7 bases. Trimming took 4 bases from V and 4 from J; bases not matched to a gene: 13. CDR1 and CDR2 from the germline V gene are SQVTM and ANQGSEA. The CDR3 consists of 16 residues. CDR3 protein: CSVGSRTGLYYNEQFF. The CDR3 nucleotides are TGCAGCGTTGGCTCGAGGACAGGTCTTTATTACAATGAGCAGTTCTTC.

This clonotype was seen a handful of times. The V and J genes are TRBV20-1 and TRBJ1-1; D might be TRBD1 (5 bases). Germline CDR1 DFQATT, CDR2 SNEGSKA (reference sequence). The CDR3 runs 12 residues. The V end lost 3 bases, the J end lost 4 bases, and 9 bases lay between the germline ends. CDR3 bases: TGCAGTGCTAGGGGGGTGGGCACTGAAGCTTTCTTT. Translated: CSARGVGTEAFF.

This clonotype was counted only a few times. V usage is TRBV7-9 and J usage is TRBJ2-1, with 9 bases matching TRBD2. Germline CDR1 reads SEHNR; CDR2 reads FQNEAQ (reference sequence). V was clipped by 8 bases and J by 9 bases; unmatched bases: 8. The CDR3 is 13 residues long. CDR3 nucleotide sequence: TGTGCCAGCCTTCCCCTAGCGGGGAGTGAGCAGTTCTTC. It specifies CASLPLAGSEQFF.

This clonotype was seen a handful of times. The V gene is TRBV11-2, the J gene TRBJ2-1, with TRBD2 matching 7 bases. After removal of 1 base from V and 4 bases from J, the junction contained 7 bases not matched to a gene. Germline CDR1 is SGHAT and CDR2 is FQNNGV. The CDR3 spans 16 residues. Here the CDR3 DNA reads TGTGCCAGCAGCTTAGTCCCGGCGGGGGTATACAATGAGCAGTTCTTC. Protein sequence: CASSLVPAGVYNEQFF.

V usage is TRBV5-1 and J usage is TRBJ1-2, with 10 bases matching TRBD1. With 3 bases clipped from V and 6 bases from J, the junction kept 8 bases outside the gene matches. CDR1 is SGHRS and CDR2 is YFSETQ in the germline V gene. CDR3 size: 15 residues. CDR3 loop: CASSSSTGGRNGYTF. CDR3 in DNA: TGCGCCAGCAGCTCCTCGACAGGGGGCAGGAATGGCTACACCTTC. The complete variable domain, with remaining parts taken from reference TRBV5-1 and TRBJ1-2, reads KAGVTQTPRYLIKTRGQQVTLSCSPISGHRSVSWYQQTPGQGLQFLFEYFSETQRNKGNFPGRFSGRQFSNSRSEMNVSTLELGDSALYLCASSSSTGGRNGYTFGSGTRLTVV.

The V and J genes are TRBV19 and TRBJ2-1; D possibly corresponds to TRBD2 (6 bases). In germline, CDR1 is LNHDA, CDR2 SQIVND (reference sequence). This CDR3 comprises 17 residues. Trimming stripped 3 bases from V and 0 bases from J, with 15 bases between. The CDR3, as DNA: TGTGCCAGTAGTATCGGAGGGGCCTCCAGCTCCTACAATGAGCAGTTCTTC. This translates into CASSIGGASSSYNEQFF.

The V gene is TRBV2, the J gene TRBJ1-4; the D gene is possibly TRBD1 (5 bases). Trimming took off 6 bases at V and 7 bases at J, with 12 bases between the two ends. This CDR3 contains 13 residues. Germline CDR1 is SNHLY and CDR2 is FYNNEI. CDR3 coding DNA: TGTGCCAGCAGGGCAGGGTCGGTTGAAAAACTGTTTTTT. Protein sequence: CASRAGSVEKLFF.

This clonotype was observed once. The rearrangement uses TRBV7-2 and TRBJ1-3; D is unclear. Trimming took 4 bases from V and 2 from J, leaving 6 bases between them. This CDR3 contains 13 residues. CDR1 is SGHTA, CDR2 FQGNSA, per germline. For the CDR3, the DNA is TGTGCCAGCAGCTCCTCCACTGGAAACACCATATATTTT. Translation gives CASSSSTGNTIYF.

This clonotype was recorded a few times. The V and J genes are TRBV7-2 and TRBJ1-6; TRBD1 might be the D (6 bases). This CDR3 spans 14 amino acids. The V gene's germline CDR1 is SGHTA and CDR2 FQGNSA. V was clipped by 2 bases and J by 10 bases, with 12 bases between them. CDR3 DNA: TGTGCCAGCAGCTTAAACAGGGTTTTGTCACCCCTCCACTTT. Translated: CASSLNRVLSPLHF.

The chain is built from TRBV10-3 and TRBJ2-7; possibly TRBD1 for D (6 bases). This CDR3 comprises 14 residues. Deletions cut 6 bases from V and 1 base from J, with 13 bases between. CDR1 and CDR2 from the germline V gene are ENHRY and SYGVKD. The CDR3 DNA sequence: TGTGCCATCAGCACAGGGACGGAGTCCTACGAGCAGTACGTC. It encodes CAISTGTESYEQYV.

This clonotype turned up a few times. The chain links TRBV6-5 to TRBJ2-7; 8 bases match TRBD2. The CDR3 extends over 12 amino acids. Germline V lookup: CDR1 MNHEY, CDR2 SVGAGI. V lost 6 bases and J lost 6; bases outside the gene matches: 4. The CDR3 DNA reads TGTGCCAGCAGCGGGGGGGGCGCCGAGCAGTACGTC. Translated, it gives CASSGGGAEQYV.

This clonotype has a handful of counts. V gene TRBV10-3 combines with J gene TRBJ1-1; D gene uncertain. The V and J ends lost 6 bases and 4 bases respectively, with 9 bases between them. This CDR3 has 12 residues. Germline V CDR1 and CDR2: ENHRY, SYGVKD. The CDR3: CAIRASSTEAFF. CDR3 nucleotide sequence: TGTGCCATCAGGGCATCGAGCACTGAAGCTTTCTTT.

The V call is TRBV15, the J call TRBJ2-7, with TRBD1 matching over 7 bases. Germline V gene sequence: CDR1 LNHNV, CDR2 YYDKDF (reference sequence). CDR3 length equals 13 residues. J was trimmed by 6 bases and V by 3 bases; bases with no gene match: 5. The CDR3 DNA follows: TGTGCCACCAGCAGGGAGAACAGGGGCGAGCAGTACTTC. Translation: CATSRENRGEQYF.

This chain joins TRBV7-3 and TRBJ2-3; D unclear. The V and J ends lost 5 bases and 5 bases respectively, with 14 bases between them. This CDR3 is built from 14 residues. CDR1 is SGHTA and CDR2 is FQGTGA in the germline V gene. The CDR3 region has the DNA TGTGCCAGCAGCCTGTTAGCCCCACAAGATACGCAGTATTTT. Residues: CASSLLAPQDTQYF.

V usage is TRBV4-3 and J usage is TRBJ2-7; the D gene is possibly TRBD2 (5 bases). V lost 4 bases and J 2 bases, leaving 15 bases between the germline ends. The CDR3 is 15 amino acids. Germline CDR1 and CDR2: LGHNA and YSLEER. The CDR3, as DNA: TGCGCCAGCAGCCTTACTAGTCACCCCGCCTACGAGCAGTACTTC. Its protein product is CASSLTSHPAYEQYF.

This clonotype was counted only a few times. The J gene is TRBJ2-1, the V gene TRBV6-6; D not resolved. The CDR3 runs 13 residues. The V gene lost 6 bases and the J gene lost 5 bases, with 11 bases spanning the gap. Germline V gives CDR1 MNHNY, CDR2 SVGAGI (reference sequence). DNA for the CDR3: TGTGCCAGCAGGGTTCCAGTTAACAATGAGCAGTTCTTC. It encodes CASRVPVNNEQFF.

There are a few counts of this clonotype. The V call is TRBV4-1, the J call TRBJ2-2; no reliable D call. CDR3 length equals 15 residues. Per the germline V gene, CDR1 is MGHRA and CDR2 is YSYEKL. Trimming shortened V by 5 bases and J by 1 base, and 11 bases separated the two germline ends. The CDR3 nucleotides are TGCGCCAGCAGCAACCCTCTTGGGAACACCGGGGAGCTGTTTTTT. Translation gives CASSNPLGNTGELFF.

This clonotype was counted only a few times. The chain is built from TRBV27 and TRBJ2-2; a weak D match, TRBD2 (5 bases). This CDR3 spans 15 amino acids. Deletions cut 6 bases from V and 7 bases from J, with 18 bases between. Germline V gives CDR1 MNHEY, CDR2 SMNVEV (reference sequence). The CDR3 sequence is CASSPRFGRVGELFF. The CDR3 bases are TGTGCCAGCAGCCCCCGGTTTGGGCGGGTCGGGGAGCTGTTTTTT.

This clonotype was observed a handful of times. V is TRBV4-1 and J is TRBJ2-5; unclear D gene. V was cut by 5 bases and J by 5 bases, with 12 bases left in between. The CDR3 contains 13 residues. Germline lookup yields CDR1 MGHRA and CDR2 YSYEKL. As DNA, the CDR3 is TGCGCCAGCAGCAGACTGGCTTTGGAGACCCAGTACTTC. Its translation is CASSRLALETQYF.